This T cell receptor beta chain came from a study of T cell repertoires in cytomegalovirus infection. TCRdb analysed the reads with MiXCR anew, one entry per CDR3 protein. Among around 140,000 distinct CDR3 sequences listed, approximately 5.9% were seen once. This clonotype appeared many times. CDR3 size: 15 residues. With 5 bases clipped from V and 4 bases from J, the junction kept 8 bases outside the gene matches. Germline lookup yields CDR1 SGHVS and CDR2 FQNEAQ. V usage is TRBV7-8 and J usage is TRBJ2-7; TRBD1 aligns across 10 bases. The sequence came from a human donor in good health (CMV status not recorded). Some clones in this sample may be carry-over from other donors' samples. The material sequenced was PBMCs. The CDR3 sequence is CASSLTGDRGYEQYF. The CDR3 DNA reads TGTGCCAGCAGCCTAACCGGGGACAGGGGTTACGAGCAGTACTTC.